This T cell receptor beta chain was identified during a study of T cell changes during pregnancy in multiple sclerosis. Germline trimming cut 10 bases from V and 7 bases from J; bases unmatched to any gene: 11. The germline V gene has CDR1 MNHNS and CDR2 SASEGT. The CDR3 is 14 amino acids. Produced via immunoSEQ multiplex PCR; TCRdb's table is partial and in-frame only. Here the sample spans about 20,000 clones, 88% being singletons. In its sample, this clone was seen a few times. The receptor's source is a female donor in good health, enrolled as a control in a pregnancy study. This sequence joins TRBV6-1 and TRBJ1-4; TRBD1 matches 8 bases. The starting material was CD8+ T cells from peripheral blood mononuclear cells, obtained after pregnancy. The CDR3 loop reads CATTGGAGSEKLFF. In nucleotides, the CDR3 is TGTGCCACTACAGGGGGGGCAGGGTCTGAAAAACTGTTTTTT.